This entry features one T cell receptor (beta chain) sequence. Sequencing used immunoSEQ multiplex PCR; TCRdb keeps in-frame clones, though not all of them. The sample lists approximately 170,000 clones, around 83% seen once, with roughly 7.5% in the top ten. V dropped 2 bases and J dropped 5 bases, with 10 bases sitting between them. This CDR3 region has 14 residues. From germline, CDR1 is MNHEY and CDR2 SVGAGI. This specimen belongs to a study of blood T cell repertoires in COVID-19. This chain uses TRBV6-5 with TRBJ1-5, with D perhaps matching TRBD1 (5 bases). This receptor was obtained from a woman in her 70s with COVID-19, enrolled during active disease. The sample was peripheral blood. CDR3 residues: CASSYTGVYQPQHF. DNA of the CDR3: TGTGCCAGCAGTTACACAGGTGTTTATCAGCCCCAGCATTTT.